This record covers a single T cell receptor (beta chain). The target antigen is unknown. The data belong to a study of T cell repertoires in cytomegalovirus infection. The wider study: Public TCR beta signature analysis indicated the presence of both CMV infection and matching HLA type. Findings and limits, study-wide: In two of eight donors, the top clonotype was HLA-C-restricted CMV-specific. Individuals carrying CMV plus the relevant HLA were identified by cumulative frequency of public TCR beta families.

TCRdb redid the calling of the reads with MiXCR, one entry per CDR3 protein. The sample has some 440,000 distinct CDR3 sequences; 30% to 40% are singletons. Germline V CDR1 and CDR2: SGHRS, YFSETQ. After removal of 3 bases from V and 5 bases from J, the junction contained 8 bases not matched to a gene. The CDR3 length is 14 residues. The sample was PBMCs. The chain employs TRBV5-1 and TRBJ2-7, with 7 bases that match TRBD2. The receptor was isolated from a human donor in good health (CMV status not recorded). Some clones in this sample may be carry-over from other donors' samples. Written as DNA, the CDR3 is TGCGCCAGCAGCTCCGGGGGGATCGATCACGAGCAGTACTTC. Translation: CASSSGGIDHEQYF.